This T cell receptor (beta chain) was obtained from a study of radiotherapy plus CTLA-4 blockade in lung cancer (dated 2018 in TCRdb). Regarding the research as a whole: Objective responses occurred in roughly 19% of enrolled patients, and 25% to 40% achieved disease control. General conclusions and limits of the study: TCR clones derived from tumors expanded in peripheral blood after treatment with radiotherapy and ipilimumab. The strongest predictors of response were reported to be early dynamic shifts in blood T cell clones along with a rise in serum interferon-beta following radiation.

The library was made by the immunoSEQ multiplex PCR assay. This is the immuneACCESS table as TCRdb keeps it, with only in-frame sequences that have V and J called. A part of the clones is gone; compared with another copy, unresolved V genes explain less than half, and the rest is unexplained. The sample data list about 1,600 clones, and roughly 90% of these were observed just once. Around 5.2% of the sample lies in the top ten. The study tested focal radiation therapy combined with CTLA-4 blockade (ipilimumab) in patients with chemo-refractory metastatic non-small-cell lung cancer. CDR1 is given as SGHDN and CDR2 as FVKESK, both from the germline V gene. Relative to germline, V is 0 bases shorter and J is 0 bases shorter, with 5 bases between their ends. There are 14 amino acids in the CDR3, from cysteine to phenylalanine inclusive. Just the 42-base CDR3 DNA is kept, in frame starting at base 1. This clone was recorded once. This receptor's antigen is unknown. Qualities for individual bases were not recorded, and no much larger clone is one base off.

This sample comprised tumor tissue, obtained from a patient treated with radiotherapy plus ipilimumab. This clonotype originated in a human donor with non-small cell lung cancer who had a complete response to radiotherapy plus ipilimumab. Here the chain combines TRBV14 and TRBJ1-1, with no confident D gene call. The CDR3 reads CASSQDTMNTEAFF. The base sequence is TGTGCCAGCAGCCAAGACACAATGAACACTGAAGCTTTCTTT.